This TCR beta chain is drawn from a study of T-cell memory formation after mild COVID-19. Findings of the study overall: Clones that shrank (day 15 to 85) were balanced CD4/CD8, whereas later expanders leaned CD4+.

MiXCR, applied by TCRdb to the 5' RACE reads, yields one record per CDR3 protein. The sample lists fewer than 350,000 distinct CDR3 sequences; around 15% were seen once. A word on this clonotype: The antigen is not known.

CDR3 length equals 13 residues. Germline-derived CDR1 and CDR2 are SGHNT and YYREEE (reference sequence). The J segment lost 3 bases and the V segment lost 4 bases, leaving 1 base of the junction unmatched. The specimen sequenced was PBMCs or a T cell subset sorted from them (not recorded which). The chain carries TRBV5-4 and TRBJ2-1, with 7 bases lining up with TRBD1. The receptor was isolated from a man younger than 30 who had mild COVID-19 (a few samples of this study predate the infection). Cell type and time point are not known. This chain's CDR3 is CASSGDSYNEQFF. The CDR3 DNA is TGTGCCAGCAGCGGGGACAGCTACAATGAGCAGTTCTTC.